This T cell receptor beta chain was captured by sequencing in a study of beta chain features in type 1 diabetes. Study in general: What patients shared with healthy donors was a similar profile of age, gender and cell yields. Study outcomes and limitations: VDJ junctions in type 1 diabetes patients carried more deletions and fewer insertions. Significant though moderate, a shortening of TCRB CDR3s appeared in all four CD4+ subsets of Type 1 diabetes patients.

Germline V gene data show CDR1 as MDHEN and CDR2 as SYDVKM. V shed 2 bases and J shed 3 bases, with 10 bases lying between them. This CDR3 spans 14 amino acids. On this clone: Antigen: not known.

Sorted populations all exceeded 98% purity. As every portion of the isolated RNA was reverse transcribed, the sequencing read expressed TCRB transcripts. Libraries were prepared by immunoSEQ multiplex PCR; TCRdb keeps only in-frame clonotypes and omits some of them. The sample shows about 16,000 clones, approximately 55% of them seen only once. The origin of this receptor is a young woman in good health. This rearrangement joins TRBV28 to TRBJ1-1, with a tentative D call TRBD1 (5 bases). The specimen sequenced was stem cell memory CD4+ T cells from blood. CDR3 DNA: TGTGCCAGCAGTTTAGGGGGGGGACACACTGAAGCTTTCTTT. This translates into CASSLGGGHTEAFF.